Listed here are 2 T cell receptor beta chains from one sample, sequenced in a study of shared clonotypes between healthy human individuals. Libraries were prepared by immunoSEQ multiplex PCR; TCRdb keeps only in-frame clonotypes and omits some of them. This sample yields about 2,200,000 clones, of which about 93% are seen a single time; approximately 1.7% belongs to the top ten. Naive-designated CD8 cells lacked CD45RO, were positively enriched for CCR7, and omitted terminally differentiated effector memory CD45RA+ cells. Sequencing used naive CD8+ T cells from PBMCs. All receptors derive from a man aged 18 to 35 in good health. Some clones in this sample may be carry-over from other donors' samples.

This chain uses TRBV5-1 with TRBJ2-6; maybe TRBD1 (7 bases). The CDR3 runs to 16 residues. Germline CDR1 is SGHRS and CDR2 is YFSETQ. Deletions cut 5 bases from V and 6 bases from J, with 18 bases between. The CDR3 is CASRAGTAGTANVLTF. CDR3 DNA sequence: TGCGCCAGCAGGGCCGGGACAGCGGGTACGGCCAACGTCCTGACTTTC.

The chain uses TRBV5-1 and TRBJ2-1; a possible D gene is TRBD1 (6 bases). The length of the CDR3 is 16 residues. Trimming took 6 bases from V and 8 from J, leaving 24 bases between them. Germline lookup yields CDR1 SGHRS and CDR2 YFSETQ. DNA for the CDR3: TGCGCCAGCACCACTTCCGGACAGCCGTCGGCACATGAGCAGTTCTTC. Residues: CASTTSGQPSAHEQFF.